One sample yielded the 20 T cell receptor beta chains listed below, sequenced in a study of cytomegalovirus exposure and HLA in healthy donors (dated by TCRdb to 2016 to 2017). The library was made by the immunoSEQ multiplex PCR assay. The multiplex PCR relied on a mix of 60 forward primers for TCR Vbeta segments and 13 reverse primers for TCR Jbeta segments. TCRdb holds this immuneACCESS table with in-frame rearrangements only. Some clones are missing; in checked studies, unresolved V genes explain under half, and the rest has no known cause. This sample's table has entries for 100,000 to 150,000 clones. The top ten clones comprise 1.5% to 1.7% of the sample. The sample was PBMCs. All receptors come from a woman between 35 and 50 years old in good health and CMV-seronegative.

The V gene is TRBV10-3, the J gene TRBJ2-7, with 10 positions matching TRBD2. V dropped 2 bases and J dropped 4; count of bases not matched to a gene: 5. Germline values: CDR1 ENHRY, CDR2 SYGVKD. The CDR3 extends over 15 amino acids. CDR3 sequence reads: CAISEGSGGLYEQYV. CDR3 nucleotides: TGTGCCATCAGTGAGGGTAGCGGGGGGTTATACGAGCAGTACGTC.

The chain employs TRBV5-5 and TRBJ2-2; 8 nucleotides agree with TRBD1. The CDR3 loop spans 15 amino acids. The V gene end was trimmed by 4 bases and the J gene end by 7 bases; junction bases not matched to a gene: 9. CDR1 SGHKS and CDR2 YYEKEE come from the germline V gene (reference sequence). CDR3 region: CASSSRQGNVGELFF. DNA for the CDR3: TGTGCCAGCAGCAGTCGACAGGGGAACGTCGGGGAGCTGTTTTTT.

V and J are TRBV13 and TRBJ1-6, with 7 bases fitting TRBD1. The J segment lost 6 bases and the V segment lost 6 bases, leaving 8 bases of the junction unmatched. CDR1 is PRHDT, CDR2 FYEKMQ, per germline (reference sequence). The CDR3 has 15 amino acids. CDR3 DNA sequence: TGTGCCAGCAGGGAGCGACAGGGAGGTAATTCACCCCTCCACTTT. Translation gives CASRERQGGNSPLHF.

The chain links TRBV29-1 to TRBJ2-1, with 8 positions matching TRBD2. The ends lost 3 bases at V and 7 bases at J; junction bases unmatched: 2. The CDR3 contains 12 residues. Germline loops: CDR1 SQVTM, CDR2 ANQGSEA. The CDR3 nucleotides read TGCAGCGTTGACCGGGGGGGGAATGAGCAGTTCTTC. Its protein is CSVDRGGNEQFF.

The V call is TRBV19, the J call TRBJ1-1; D is perhaps TRBD1 (6 bases). The CDR3 runs 14 residues. V was clipped by 2 bases and J by 7 bases, with 14 bases between them. Germline V gene sequence: CDR1 LNHDA, CDR2 SQIVND (reference sequence). The CDR3: CASSITGSKGEAFF. CDR3 bases: TGTGCCAGTAGTATAACAGGGAGTAAAGGTGAAGCTTTCTTT.

V and J are TRBV9 and TRBJ2-2; D is possibly TRBD2 (6 bases). CDR3 length: 16 residues. In germline, CDR1 is SGDLS, CDR2 YYNGEE. Trimming stripped 4 bases from V and 0 bases from J, with 13 bases between. The CDR3, as DNA: TGTGCCAGCAGCCCCCGGGGGAATACGAACACCGGGGAGCTGTTTTTT. It translates to CASSPRGNTNTGELFF.

The CDR3 DNA follows: TGTGCCAGCAGCCCCGGACTGATAACCTACAATGAGCAGTTCTTC. Its translation: CASSPGLITYNEQFF. V is TRBV7-2 and J is TRBJ2-1, with D perhaps TRBD2 (5 bases). The CDR3 spans 15 residues. V lost 5 bases, J lost 2 bases, and 13 bases lay in between. Germline values: CDR1 SGHTA, CDR2 FQGNSA.

The chain carries TRBV5-1 and TRBJ2-2; D is undetermined. This CDR3 is built from 15 residues. Germline V gene sequence: CDR1 SGHRS, CDR2 YFSETQ. Trimming took 3 bases from V and 1 from J, leaving 10 bases between them. This CDR3 is CASSSQPQNTGELFF. CDR3 coding DNA: TGCGCCAGCAGCTCACAGCCTCAGAACACCGGGGAGCTGTTTTTT.

The chain joins TRBV7-6 to TRBJ1-2, with TRBD1 identical over 7 bases. V was pared by 1 base and J by 4 bases, with 6 bases of the junction left unmatched. This CDR3 comprises 15 residues. The V gene's germline CDR1 is SGHVS and CDR2 FNYEAQ. The CDR3 loop is CASSLGTGYPYGYTF. In nucleotides, the CDR3 is TGTGCCAGCAGCTTAGGGACAGGTTACCCCTATGGCTACACCTTC.

The rearrangement uses TRBV4-3 and TRBJ2-3; TRBD2 matches 11 bases. J was trimmed by 4 bases and V by 4 bases; bases with no gene match: 7. CDR1 LGHNA and CDR2 YSLEER come from the germline V gene. The length of the CDR3 is 16 residues. As DNA, the CDR3 is TGCGCCAGCAGCCGGACCATAGCGGGGGGGCCAGATACGCAGTATTTT. Translating it yields CASSRTIAGGPDTQYF.

V and J are TRBV7-2 and TRBJ1-1; D gene ambiguous. The CDR3 sequence is 15 residues long. The germline V gene has CDR1 SGHTA and CDR2 FQGNSA. V lost 1 base and J lost 1, with 10 bases in between. The CDR3 coding sequence is TGTGCCAGCAGCTTAGTGAGCGCAGAGAACACTGAAGCTTTCTTT. It specifies CASSLVSAENTEAFF.

The chain has TRBV5-1 and TRBJ1-3, with D maybe TRBD1 (6 bases). Germline V gene data show CDR1 as SGHRS and CDR2 as YFSETQ. V was pared by 5 bases and J by 0 bases, with 12 bases between. The CDR3 has 15 amino acids. CDR3 nucleotides: TGCGCCAGCAGAGGTAACAGGGACTCTGGAAACACCATATATTTT. Translating it yields CASRGNRDSGNTIYF.

V is TRBV6-6 and J is TRBJ2-7, with no clear D. Germline assignment: CDR1 MNHNY and CDR2 SVGAGI (reference sequence). The ends were cut back, 2 bases at V and 10 bases at J, with 9 bases in the middle. CDR3 size: 11 residues. The CDR3 DNA is TGTGCCAGCAGTTACGGCCCTAGACAGTACGTC. Its translation is CASSYGPRQYV.

The chain has TRBV7-9 and TRBJ2-3; TRBD2 aligns across 10 bases. V lost 3 bases, J lost 7 bases, and 7 bases stayed unmatched. This CDR3 comprises 15 residues. Germline CDR1 and CDR2: SEHNR and FQNEAQ (reference sequence). CDR3 sequence (DNA): TGTGCCAGCAGCTTGGGTAGCGGGGGGCCCCATACGCAGTATTTT. Translation gives CASSLGSGGPHTQYF. The full variable domain, its missing parts supplied by reference TRBV7-9 and TRBJ2-3, is DTGVSQNPRHKITKRGQNVTFRCDPISEHNRLYWYRQTLGQGPEFLTYFQNEAQLEKSRLLSDRFSAERPKGSFSTLEIQRTEQGDSAMYLCASSLGSGGPHTQYFGPGTRLTVL.

The chain couples TRBV4-2 to TRBJ2-7; no clear D gene. The CDR3 length is 11 residues. Between the trimmed V and J ends, which lost 4 bases and 5 bases, there was a span of 6 bases. The germline V gene encodes CDR1 LGHNA and CDR2 YNFKEQ. The CDR3 DNA reads as TGTGCCAGCAGCCTTAGAAACGAGCAGTACTTC. Protein sequence: CASSLRNEQYF.

J is TRBJ1-1 and V is TRBV6-1; D perhaps matches TRBD1 (6 bases). The V gene's germline CDR1 is MNHNS and CDR2 SASEGT. The CDR3 is made up of 15 amino acids. The V and J ends lost 3 bases and 0 bases respectively, with 11 bases between them. CDR3 DNA: TGTGCCAGCAGTGAGGTACAGGGTTTGAACACTGAAGCTTTCTTT. Protein sequence: CASSEVQGLNTEAFF.

The V gene is TRBV5-1, the J gene TRBJ2-3; a possible D gene is TRBD2 (5 bases). Trimming removed 3 bases at V and 2 bases at J, with 13 bases between. The length of the CDR3 is 15 residues. CDR1 and CDR2 from the germline V gene are SGHRS and YFSETQ. The CDR3 spells CASSYPGSFTDTQYF. The CDR3 bases are TGCGCCAGCAGCTACCCGGGGAGCTTCACAGATACGCAGTATTTT. The full variable domain, with the rest looked up from reference TRBV5-1 and TRBJ2-3, is KAGVTQTPRYLIKTRGQQVTLSCSPISGHRSVSWYQQTPGQGLQFLFEYFSETQRNKGNFPGRFSGRQFSNSRSEMNVSTLELGDSALYLCASSYPGSFTDTQYFGPGTRLTVL.

CDR3 in DNA: TGCGCCAGCAGCCCGGGACAGATTTATGGCTACACCTTC. This codes for CASSPGQIYGYTF. This chain joins TRBV5-1 and TRBJ1-2, with 7 nucleotides matching TRBD1. The CDR3 runs 13 residues. Germline loops: CDR1 SGHRS, CDR2 YFSETQ. With V trimmed by 4 bases and J by 5 bases, 5 bases remained unmatched.

The chain's CDR3 is CASSQWTGASYEQYF. CDR3 nucleotides: TGTGCCAGCAGCCAGTGGACAGGTGCCTCCTACGAGCAGTACTTC. The J gene is TRBJ2-7, the V gene TRBV7-2, with 7 bases fitting TRBD1. J lost 0 bases, V lost 5 bases, and 7 bases had no gene match. This CDR3 has 15 residues. The germline V gene has CDR1 SGHTA and CDR2 FQGNSA.

This sequence joins TRBV28 and TRBJ2-3; TRBD2 matches 7 bases. V shed 10 bases and J 1 base; nucleotides not matched to a gene: 5. From germline, CDR1 is MDHEN and CDR2 SYDVKM. The CDR3 loop spans 13 amino acids. Here the CDR3 DNA reads TGTGCCACCCAGAGCGGGGGCACAGATACGCAGTATTTT. This gives the protein CATQSGGTDTQYF.